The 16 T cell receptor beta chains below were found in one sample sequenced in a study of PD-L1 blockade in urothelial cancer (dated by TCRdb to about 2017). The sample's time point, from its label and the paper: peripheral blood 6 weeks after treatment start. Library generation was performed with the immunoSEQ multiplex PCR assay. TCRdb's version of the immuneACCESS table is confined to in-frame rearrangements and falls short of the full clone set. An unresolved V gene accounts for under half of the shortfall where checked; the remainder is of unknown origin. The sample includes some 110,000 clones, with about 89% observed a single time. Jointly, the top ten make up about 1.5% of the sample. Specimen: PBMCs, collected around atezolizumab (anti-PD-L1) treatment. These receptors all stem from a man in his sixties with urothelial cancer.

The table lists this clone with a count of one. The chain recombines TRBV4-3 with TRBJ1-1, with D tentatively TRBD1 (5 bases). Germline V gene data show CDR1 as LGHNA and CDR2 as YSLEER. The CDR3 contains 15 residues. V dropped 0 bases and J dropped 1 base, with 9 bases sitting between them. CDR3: CASSQDAQGNTEAFF. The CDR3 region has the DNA TGCGCCAGCAGCCAAGATGCGCAGGGGAACACTGAAGCTTTCTTT.

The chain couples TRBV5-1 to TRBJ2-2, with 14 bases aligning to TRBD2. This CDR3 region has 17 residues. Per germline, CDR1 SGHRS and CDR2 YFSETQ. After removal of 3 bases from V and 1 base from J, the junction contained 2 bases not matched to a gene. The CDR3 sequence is CASSSGLAGGNTGELFF. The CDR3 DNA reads TGCGCCAGCAGCTCCGGACTAGCGGGAGGGAACACCGGGGAGCTGTTTTTT. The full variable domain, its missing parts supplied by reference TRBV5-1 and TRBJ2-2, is KAGVTQTPRYLIKTRGQQVTLSCSPISGHRSVSWYQQTPGQGLQFLFEYFSETQRNKGNFPGRFSGRQFSNSRSEMNVSTLELGDSALYLCASSSGLAGGNTGELFFGEGSRLTVL.

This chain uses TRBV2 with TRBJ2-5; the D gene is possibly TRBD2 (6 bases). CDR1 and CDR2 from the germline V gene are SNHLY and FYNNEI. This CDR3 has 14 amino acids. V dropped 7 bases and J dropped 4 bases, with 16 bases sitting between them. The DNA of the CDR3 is TGTGCCAGCACCCCGACTAGTCGGCCAGAGACCCAGTACTTC. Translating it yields CASTPTSRPETQYF. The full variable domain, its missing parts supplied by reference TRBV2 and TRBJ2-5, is EPEVTQTPSHQVTQMGQEVILRCVPISNHLYFYWYRQILGQKVEFLVSFYNNEISEKSEIFDDQFSVERPDGSNFTLKIRSTKLEDSAMYFCASTPTSRPETQYFGPGTRLLVL.

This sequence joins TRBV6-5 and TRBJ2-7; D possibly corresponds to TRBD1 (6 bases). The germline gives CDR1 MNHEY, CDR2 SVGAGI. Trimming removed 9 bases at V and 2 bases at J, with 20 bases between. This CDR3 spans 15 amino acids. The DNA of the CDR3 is TGTGCCAGTTTTGGCCCGGGACAAACCACCTACGAGCAGTACTTC. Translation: CASFGPGQTTYEQYF.

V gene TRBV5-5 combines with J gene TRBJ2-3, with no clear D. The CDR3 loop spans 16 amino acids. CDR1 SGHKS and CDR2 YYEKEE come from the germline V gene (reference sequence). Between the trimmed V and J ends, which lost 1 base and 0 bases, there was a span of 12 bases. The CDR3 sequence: CASSLLVTASTDTQYF. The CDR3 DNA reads TGTGCCAGCAGCTTGTTAGTCACAGCTAGCACAGATACGCAGTATTTT.

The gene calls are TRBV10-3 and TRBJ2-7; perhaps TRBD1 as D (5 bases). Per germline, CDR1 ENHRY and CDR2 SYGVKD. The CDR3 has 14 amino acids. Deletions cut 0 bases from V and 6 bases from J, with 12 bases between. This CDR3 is CAISESGASPEQYF. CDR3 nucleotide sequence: TGTGCCATCAGTGAGTCAGGGGCCTCCCCCGAGCAGTACTTC.

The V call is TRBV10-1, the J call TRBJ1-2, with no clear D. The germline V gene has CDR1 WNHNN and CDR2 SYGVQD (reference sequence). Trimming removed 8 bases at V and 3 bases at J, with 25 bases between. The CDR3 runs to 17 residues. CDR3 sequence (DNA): TGCGCCAGCTCCGGGGAACCCGACGGACCCCCGGACTATGGCTACACCTTC. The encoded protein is CASSGEPDGPPDYGYTF.

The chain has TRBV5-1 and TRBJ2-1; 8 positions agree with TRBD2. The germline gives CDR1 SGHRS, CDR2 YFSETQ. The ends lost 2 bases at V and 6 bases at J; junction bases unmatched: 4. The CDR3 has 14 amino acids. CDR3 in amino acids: CASSFSGTSNEQFF. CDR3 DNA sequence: TGCGCCAGCAGCTTTTCCGGGACTAGCAATGAGCAGTTCTTC.

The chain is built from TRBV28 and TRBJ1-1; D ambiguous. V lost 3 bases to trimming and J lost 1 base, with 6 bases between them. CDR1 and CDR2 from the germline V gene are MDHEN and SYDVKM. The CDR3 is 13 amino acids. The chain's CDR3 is CASSLAGNTEAFF. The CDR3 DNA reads TGTGCCAGCAGTTTGGCAGGGAACACTGAAGCTTTCTTT.

The DNA of the CDR3 is TGTGCCAGCAGCCCGACGGACAGGGCAGCGTTGAGCATTCAGTACTTC. Encoded protein: CASSPTDRAALSIQYF. This rearrangement joins TRBV28 to TRBJ2-4; 8 positions agree with TRBD1. The CDR3 totals 16 residues. After removal of 6 bases from V and 9 bases from J, the junction contained 16 bases not matched to a gene. CDR1 MDHEN and CDR2 SYDVKM come from the germline V gene.

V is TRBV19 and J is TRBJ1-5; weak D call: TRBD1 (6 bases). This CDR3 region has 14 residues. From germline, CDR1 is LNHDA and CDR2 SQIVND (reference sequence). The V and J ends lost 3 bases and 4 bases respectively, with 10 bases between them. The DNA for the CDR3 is TGTGCCAGTAGTATTAGACAGGCTAATCAGCCCCAGCATTTT. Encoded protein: CASSIRQANQPQHF.

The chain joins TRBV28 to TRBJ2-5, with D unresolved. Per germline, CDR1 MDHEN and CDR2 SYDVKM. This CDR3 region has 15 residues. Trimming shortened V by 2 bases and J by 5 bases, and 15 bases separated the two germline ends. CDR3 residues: CASSLPSDRSETQYF. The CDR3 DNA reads TGTGCCAGCAGTTTACCCAGCGACCGCTCCGAGACCCAGTACTTC.

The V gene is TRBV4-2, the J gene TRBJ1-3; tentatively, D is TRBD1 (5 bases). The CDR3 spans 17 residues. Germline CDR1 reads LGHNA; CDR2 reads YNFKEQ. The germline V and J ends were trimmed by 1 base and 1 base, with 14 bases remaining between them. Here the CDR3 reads CASSQAAAGLSGNTIYF. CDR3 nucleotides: TGTGCCAGCAGCCAAGCGGCAGCGGGACTTTCTGGAAACACCATATATTTT.

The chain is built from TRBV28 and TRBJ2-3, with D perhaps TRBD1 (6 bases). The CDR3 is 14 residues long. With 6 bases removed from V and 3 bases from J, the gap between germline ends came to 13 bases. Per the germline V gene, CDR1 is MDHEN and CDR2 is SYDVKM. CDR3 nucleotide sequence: TGTGCCAGCAGCACCGGACAGAGGACAGATACGCAGTATTTT. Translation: CASSTGQRTDTQYF.

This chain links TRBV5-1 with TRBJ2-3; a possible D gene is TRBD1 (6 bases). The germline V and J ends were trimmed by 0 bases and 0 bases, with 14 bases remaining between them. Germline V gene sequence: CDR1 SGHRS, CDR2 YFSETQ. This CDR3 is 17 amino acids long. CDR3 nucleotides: TGCGCCAGCAGCTTGGCCTCGACAGGTACGAGCACAGATACGCAGTATTTT. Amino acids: CASSLASTGTSTDTQYF.

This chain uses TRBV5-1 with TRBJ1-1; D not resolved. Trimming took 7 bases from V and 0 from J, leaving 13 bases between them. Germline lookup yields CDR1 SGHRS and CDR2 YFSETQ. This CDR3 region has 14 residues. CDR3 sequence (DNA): TGCGCCAGCTCGGCGGTTCATATGAACACTGAAGCTTTCTTT. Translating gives CASSAVHMNTEAFF.